These 20 T cell receptor beta chains were sequenced from one sample in a study of breast tumors, draining lymph nodes, adjacent tissues. MiXCR, applied by TCRdb to the multiplex PCR reads, yields one record per CDR3 protein. The data contain 150,000 to 250,000 distinct CDR3 sequences, around a third of them singletons. Breast cancer patients provided tissue from their axillary draining lymph nodes. Sequenced input: axillary lymph node tissue. The receptors stem from a female donor with breast cancer. Some clones in this sample may be carry-over from other donors' samples.

The CDR3: CASSPLADTEAFF. CDR3 DNA sequence: TGTGCCAGCTCACCCTTAGCGGACACTGAAGCTTTCTTT. The rearrangement links TRBV18 to TRBJ1-1; D gene uncertain. Germline-derived CDR1 and CDR2 are KGHSH and LQKENI. Between the trimmed V and J ends, which lost 3 bases and 3 bases, there was a span of 8 bases. The CDR3 spans 13 residues.

A word on this clonotype: A read error is possible here, since a much larger clone lies one base away. This sequence joins TRBV20-1 and TRBJ1-3, with unresolved D. Germline V CDR1 and CDR2: DFQATT, SNEGSKA (reference sequence). This CDR3 region has 12 residues. CDR3 sequence: CSARVRGNTTYF. CDR3 in DNA: TGCAGTGCTAGAGTTCGGGGAAACACCACATATTTT.

This clonotype was observed at least ten times. V usage is TRBV7-9 and J usage is TRBJ1-3, with D tentatively TRBD1 (6 bases). CDR1 and CDR2 from the germline V gene are SEHNR and FQNEAQ (reference sequence). The V gene lost 2 bases and the J gene lost 1 base, with 15 bases spanning the gap. There are 17 residues in the CDR3. This CDR3 reads CASSLSGGHASGNTIYF. In nucleotides, the CDR3 is TGTGCCAGCAGCTTATCGGGGGGCCACGCTTCTGGAAACACCATATATTTT.

This chain uses TRBV6-2 or TRBV6-3 with TRBJ2-7; 9 nucleotides agree with TRBD2. Germline CDR1 and CDR2: MNHEY and SVGEGT. Germline trimming cut 5 bases from V and 2 bases from J; bases unmatched to any gene: 10. The CDR3 loop spans 16 amino acids. CDR3: CASSHGAGGLTYEQYF. The CDR3 region has the DNA TGTGCCAGCAGTCATGGAGCGGGAGGTCTCACCTACGAGCAGTACTTC.

Ten or more counts support this clonotype. The V and J genes are TRBV7-8 and TRBJ2-5; 8 nucleotides agree with TRBD2. The CDR3 totals 14 residues. Trimming removed 9 bases from V and 1 base from J; junction bases left unmatched: 7. In germline, CDR1 is SGHVS, CDR2 FQNEAQ. The CDR3 DNA reads TGTGCCAGTACCCGACTAGCGAGCCAAGAGACCCAGTACTTC. This codes for CASTRLASQETQYF. The whole variable domain, filled in from reference TRBV7-8 and TRBJ2-5, reads GAGVSQSPRYKVAKRGQDVALRCDPISGHVSLFWYQQALGQGPEFLTYFQNEAQLDKSGLPSDRFFAERPEGSVSTLKIQRTQQEDSAVYLCASTRLASQETQYFGPGTRLLVL.

Turning to this clonotype: One end of the junction fails to match germline, which may point to a read error. This chain links TRBV5-5 with TRBJ2-3; D uncertain. Germline CDR1 is SGHKS and CDR2 is YYEKEE (reference sequence). The CDR3 contains 15 residues. The CDR3 sequence: CACSLLSLGTDTQYF. The DNA of the CDR3 is TGCGCCTGCAGCTTGCTTTCCTTGGGAACAGATACGCAGTATTTT.

This clonotype showed up many times. The chain employs TRBV6-2 or TRBV6-3 and TRBJ1-5; the match to TRBD1 covers 11 bases. The CDR3 has 16 amino acids. The V segment lost 6 bases and the J segment 6 bases; nucleotides outside the gene matches: 10. Germline assignment: CDR1 MNHEY and CDR2 SVGEGT. CDR3 amino acids: CASSSWDRGSGQPQHF. The CDR3 bases are TGTGCCAGCAGCTCCTGGGACAGGGGGTCTGGTCAGCCCCAGCATTTT.

This clonotype was recorded many times. This sequence joins TRBV11-3 and TRBJ2-1; D ambiguous. From germline, CDR1 is SGHNT and CDR2 YENEEA. V dropped 2 bases and J dropped 8 bases, with 16 bases sitting between them. There are 15 residues in the CDR3. CDR3 residues: CASSLRRNLLHEQFF. The CDR3 DNA follows: TGTGCCAGCAGCTTACGGCGTAACCTACTCCATGAGCAGTTCTTC.

To note about this clonotype: The conserved final phenylalanine or tryptophan is absent from the CDR3, which likely points to a read error. The V call is TRBV5-1, the J call TRBJ2-2; TRBD1 might be the D (5 bases). Germline-derived CDR1 and CDR2 are SGHRS and YFSETQ. This CDR3 is built from 15 residues. V dropped 0 bases and J dropped 4 bases, with 10 bases sitting between them. CDR3 amino acids: CASSLGQGSTGELFL. Written as DNA, the CDR3 is TGCGCCAGCAGCTTGGGGCAGGGCAGCACCGGGGAGCTGTTTCTT.

The table lists this clonotype with many counts. This chain joins TRBV7-2 and TRBJ2-5, with 8 positions matching TRBD1. V was clipped by 6 bases and J by 5 bases; unmatched bases: 11. CDR1 is SGHTA and CDR2 is FQGNSA in the germline V gene. The CDR3 totals 15 residues. The CDR3 region has the DNA TGTGCCAGCAGTTACATGACAGGGGTGCGTGAGACCCAGTACTTC. Its translation: CASSYMTGVRETQYF. Based on the CDR3 plus reference TRBV7-2 and TRBJ2-5, the full variable domain is GAGVSQSPSNKVTEKGKDVELRCDPISGHTALYWYRQSLGQGLEFLIYFQGNSAPDKSGLPSDRFSAERTGGSVSTLTIQRTQQEDSAVYLCASSYMTGVRETQYFGPGTRLLVL.

This clonotype showed up many times. V is TRBV7-8 and J is TRBJ2-1; 9 bases are a match to TRBD1. CDR1 is SGHVS, CDR2 FQNEAQ, per germline. This CDR3 is built from 15 residues. V lost 7 bases to trimming and J lost 10 bases; unmatched junction nucleotides: 14. The CDR3: CASTIYRDRVGEQFF. CDR3 nucleotides: TGTGCCAGCACCATCTACCGGGACAGGGTTGGAGAGCAGTTCTTC.

This clonotype was seen a handful of times. This could be a read error, since a much larger clone is one nucleotide away. V and J are TRBV19 and TRBJ1-2; the match to TRBD1 covers 8 bases. Trimming took 2 bases from V and 3 from J; bases not matched to a gene: 5. The CDR3 loop spans 15 amino acids. CDR1 is LNHDA and CDR2 is SQIVND in the germline V gene (reference sequence). The CDR3 loop is CASSISGQEDYGYTF. As DNA, the CDR3 is TGTGCCAGTAGTATATCGGGACAGGAGGACTATGGCTACACCTTC.

This clonotype was observed at least ten times. The J gene is TRBJ2-7, the V gene TRBV5-5, with 7 bases lining up with TRBD2. V was clipped by 0 bases and J by 5 bases; unmatched bases: 8. Looked up from germline, CDR1 is SGHKS and CDR2 is YYEKEE (reference sequence). The CDR3 is made up of 15 amino acids. CDR3 region: CASSLGGTGTNEQYF. In nucleotides, the CDR3 is TGTGCCAGCAGCTTGGGAGGAACCGGGACTAACGAGCAGTACTTC.

This clonotype has a handful of counts. The chain carries TRBV14 and TRBJ1-2, with D maybe TRBD1 (6 bases). The CDR3 has 13 amino acids. Germline V lookup: CDR1 SGHDN, CDR2 FVKESK. Trimming took off 4 bases at V and 12 bases at J, with 18 bases between the two ends. CDR3: CASSPDSLTGNTF. The CDR3 nucleotides are TGTGCCAGCAGCCCGGACAGCCTGACTGGAAACACCTTC.

The DNA of the CDR3 is TGCAGCGTTCAGTGTGGGGAAAGACGCAATGAGCAGTTCTTC. It is translated as CSVQCGERRNEQFF. The chain combines TRBV29-1 with TRBJ2-1; D is ambiguous. The V and J ends lost 5 bases and 6 bases respectively, with 17 bases between them. The CDR3 has 14 residues. The germline CDR1 and CDR2 sequences are SQVTM and ANQGSEA.

In this sample, this clonotype turned up once. The chain couples TRBV20-1 to TRBJ1-5; D is unclear. V was pared by 6 bases and J by 3 bases, with 15 bases between. The CDR3 is 14 amino acids. Per the germline V gene, CDR1 is DFQATT and CDR2 is SNEGSKA (reference sequence). In DNA form, the CDR3 reads TGCAGTGCCCTGGGTAGCGGATACAATCAGCCCCAGCATTTT. Its protein product is CSALGSGYNQPQHF.

This clonotype was counted a few times. A much larger clone sits a single nucleotide away, making a read error possible. The gene calls are TRBV5-1 and TRBJ1-2; maybe TRBD1 (6 bases). The CDR3 covers 15 residues. Deletions cut 3 bases from V and 4 bases from J, with 16 bases between. Germline loops: CDR1 SGHRS, CDR2 YFSETQ. This chain's CDR3 is CASSSGTTASYGYTF. In DNA, the CDR3 is TGCGCCAGCAGCTCGGGGACAACAGCCAGCTATGGCTACACCTTC.

This clonotype was observed at least ten times. The genes are TRBV9 and TRBJ2-7, with D possibly called TRBD1 or TRBD2 (5 bases each). Germline values: CDR1 SGDLS, CDR2 YYNGEE. This CDR3 is built from 13 residues. With 0 bases removed from V and 4 bases from J, the gap between germline ends came to 8 bases. CDR3 residues: CASSVAEGYEQYF. The DNA for the CDR3 is TGTGCCAGCAGCGTAGCTGAGGGGTACGAGCAGTACTTC.

This clonotype was counted many times. The chain has TRBV2 and TRBJ2-7; D is undetermined. The CDR3 consists of 12 residues. The V and J ends lost 1 base and 5 bases respectively, with 6 bases between them. Germline CDR1 reads SNHLY; CDR2 reads FYNNEI. As DNA, the CDR3 is TGTGCCAGCAGTGAAGTAGGTAACGAGCAGTACTTC. Its protein is CASSEVGNEQYF.

This clonotype was counted ten times or more. This chain joins TRBV20-1 and TRBJ1-1; 8 positions match TRBD1. The germline V gene encodes CDR1 DFQATT and CDR2 SNEGSKA (reference sequence). J lost 5 bases, V lost 6 bases, and 8 bases had no gene match. CDR3 length: 13 residues. CDR3 bases: TGCAGTGCCCTACAGGGGGTGAGAACTGAAGCTTTCTTT. Encoded protein: CSALQGVRTEAFF.